This TCR beta chain was captured in a study of T cells in Graves' hyperthyroidism and ophthalmopathy. Findings and limits, study-wide: The majority of expanded thyroid clonotypes above 0.001 also appeared in blood.

Regions amplified from RNA transcripts were the TCR beta CDR3 regions. During a first-round RT-PCR of the TCR CDR3, the HTBI primer set was used. TCRdb used MiXCR to reprocess the multiplex PCR reads, holding one entry per CDR3 protein. This repertoire shows about 640,000 distinct CDR3 sequences, less than 25% found once; its top ten account for more than 30%. This sample holds PBMCs from less than 13 ml fresh peripheral blood. This clonotype appeared a few times. Its antigen is as yet unknown. The CDR3 runs 14 residues. V lost 3 bases to trimming and J lost 12 bases, with 18 bases between them. The V gene's germline CDR1 is MNHEY and CDR2 SMNVEV (reference sequence).

This chain joins TRBV27 and TRBJ2-1; weak D call: TRBD1 (6 bases). The sequencing input was blood. The TCR originated in a young man with Graves' ophthalmopathy. The CDR3 here is CASSLGRGTPGQFF. In DNA, the CDR3 is TGTGCCAGCAGTTTGGGCAGGGGAACGCCCGGGCAGTTCTTC.